This T cell receptor (beta chain) was sequenced during a study of T cells expressing NK-cell markers. Study-wide context: Cells sorted as CD3+CD56+NKG2C+, CD3+CD56+NKG2C- and CD3+CD56-NKG2C+ T cells supplied the TCR beta repertoires.

A remark on this clonotype: Its specificity is unknown.

TCRdb re-called the 5' RACE reads; every CDR3 protein appears as one record, without DNA. This sample's table reports 300,000 to 500,000 distinct CDR3 sequences. Study results and limitations: These clonotypes additionally ranked first within the CD3+CD56-NKG2C+ fraction of several donors. The study did not resolve the HCMV specificity of expanded NKG2C+ T cell clones.

The CDR3 totals 13 residues. Germline V lookup: CDR1 WNHNN, CDR2 SYGVQD (reference sequence). The chain has TRBV10-1 and TRBJ2-5; the D gene TCRdb calls, TRBD1, cannot be checked with no DNA. The material sequenced was blood T cells: a sorted CD56 or NKG2C T cell subset, CD4+ or CD8+ T cells, or bulk PBMC T cells (not recorded which). The receptor's source is a woman in her 50s in good health. The chain's CDR3 is CASSESGGKTQYF.